This TCR beta chain was sequenced in a study of regulatory T cells. Germline assignment: CDR1 MNHNS and CDR2 SASEGT. The length of the CDR3 is 15 residues. V was pared by 1 base and J by 7 bases, with 4 bases of the junction left unmatched. Concerning this clone: Antigen unknown.

Autoimmunity was present in every CD3G-deficient patient, worse in two. The primer mix had 52 TRBV and 13 TRBJ primers. TCRdb's table, derived via immunoSEQ multiplex PCR, lists solely in-frame clones and lacks some. The data show about 17,000 clones, 70% to 85% seen once. General study findings and limits: Skewed V and J usage and few unique V-J pairs marked patient repertoires, most in Tregs. Hydrophobic residues at CDR3 positions 6 and 7 were enriched in conventional CD4+ T cells of CD3G-deficient patients.

Sequencing input: conventional CD4+ T cells sorted from blood. J is TRBJ2-7 and V is TRBV6-1; 13 nucleotides align to TRBD2. The clonotype comes from a person aged 25 to 40 with CD3G deficiency. The CDR3 sequence is CASSEGTSGRKEQYF. DNA for the CDR3: TGTGCCAGCAGTGAAGGGACTAGCGGGAGAAAAGAGCAGTACTTC.